This TCR beta chain emerged from a study of T cell responses to AZD1222 COVID-19 vaccine (dated by TCRdb to the early 2020s). About the study as a whole: A total of 233 trial participants underwent TCR sequencing, of whom around 200 received two doses of AZD1222 and about 25 received two doses of the MenACWY control vaccine. Enrollment into the trials was organized by age into subgroups of 18-55, 56-69 and 70-plus years, and those subgroups contained 148, 28 and 57 TCR-sequenced participants, respectively.

The time point label on this specimen signifies: about 28 days (+/-7) after the second vaccine dose. AZD1222 recipients whose second dose came at about 4 weeks and those whose second dose came at about 12 weeks were combined into one group, since spike-specific TCR depth and breadth did not differ between the two schedules. The vaccinee samples were drawn from two UK trials, COV001 and COV002, one of which was a single-blind randomized controlled phase 2/3 trial testing AZD1222 (ChAdOx1 nCoV-19) in healthy adults. For TCRbeta chain sequencing, PBMC samples from trial participants were taken at day 0 and at day 28 after the second dose. From the germline V gene, CDR1 is MNHEY and CDR2 is SVGEGT. The CDR3 holds 14 amino acids from the cysteine to the phenylalanine. The DNA shown is the 42-base CDR3, in frame from base 1. V is cut by 4 bases and J by 1 base, and the space between the germline ends is 10 bases.

The CDR3 regions of human TCRbeta chains were analyzed by immunosequencing. The authors' analysis ran thus. TCRs in the repertoires were matched against a reference library of SARS-CoV-2-specific TCRs that had been generated with the MIRA antigen-specificity platform. Breadth was defined as the fraction of unique TCRs that were SARS-CoV-2-associated, and depth was defined as the fraction of total T cells that were SARS-CoV-2-associated. Using the MIRA data, each spike-specific TCR was mapped to the spike region that the TCR reacts to and placed in a CD4 or CD8 class. Log10-transformed breadth and depth values were compared by one-way ANOVA with Sidak's multiple comparisons tests. TCRdb carries this immuneACCESS record with in-frame sequences only. Its versions omit some clonotypes, under half of them owing to an unresolved V gene in the studies checked, with the rest unexplained. The V and J calls and clone size come from that table; D and trimming were worked out from the DNA. This sample holds approximately 90,000 clones; 89% were observed only once. The top ten clonotypes cover roughly 5% of the sample.

Broad study findings and their caveats: Spike-specific TCR breadth and depth rose significantly after two AZD1222 doses compared with day 0 and with MenACWY recipients. Nearly half of unique spike-specific TCRs reportedly recognized epitopes outside regions mutated in the B.1.351 and B.1.1.7 variants. In the small 56-69-year group, the increase in depth fell short of significance, most likely because of low power. Conclusions about previously exposed vaccinees are limited because only a handful of AZD1222 recipients were SARS-CoV-2 seropositive at baseline. CD4 TCRs associated with the vaccine covered the entire spike protein, and the dominant responses were in regions 160-218 and 743-854. Because no day 14 peak-response samples were available, repertoires were characterized only after the peak T cell response. Most participants were white British and females outnumbered males, and the authors suggested that clonal diversity may have been underestimated.

This clone was observed a single time. It has no known antigen specificity. The sample holds no much larger clone one base away, and base qualities are not on file. Sequenced material: peripheral blood, taken 28 days after the second AZD1222 dose. The chain is encoded by TRBV6-2 or TRBV6-3 joined to TRBJ2-5; a tentative D match to TRBD2 spans 6 bases. This receptor was taken from an adult who received the AZD1222 COVID-19 vaccine. In nucleotides, the sequence is TGTGCCAGCAGTTTAGCGGAGATCCAAGAGACCCAGTACTTC. This sequence encodes CASSLAEIQETQYF.